The present TCR beta chain was sequenced within a study of CD8 T cells in Susac syndrome. An amount of RNA that ranged from about 0.45 to 1 ug was reverse transcribed with random hexamers. TCRdb redid the calling of the immunoSEQ multiplex PCR reads with MiXCR, one entry per CDR3 protein. The sample consists of hundreds of thousands of distinct CDR3 sequences, almost 97% of them appearing once. The V gene's germline CDR1 is SGHRS and CDR2 YFSETQ. Unmatched junction bases numbered 2, after V lost 5 bases and J lost 1 base. This CDR3 is 14 amino acids long. The rearrangement uses TRBV5-1 and TRBJ2-5, with 10 bases identical to TRBD2. Sequencing was performed on CD4+ T cells from PBMCs. This sequence was found in a human donor with Susac syndrome. CDR3: CASRLAGFQETQYF. The CDR3 coding sequence is TGCGCCAGCAGACTAGCGGGATTCCAAGAGACCCAGTACTTC.